The rows below give T cell receptor beta chains drawn from one sample of a study of a mutant IDH1 vaccine in newly diagnosed glioma. The antigens these receptors bind are not known. Assay used: immunoSEQ multiplex PCR; TCRdb lists only in-frame clones, some missing. The data hold fewer than 95,000 clones, with roughly four fifths observed a single time. This specimen was PBMCs, taken from a glioma patient whose treatment included an IDH1 peptide vaccine. The receptors stem from a man between 40 and 49 years old with glioma. CDR3s leave out the opening cysteine and the closing phenylalanine or tryptophan. D genes are given only for firm matches.

J gene: TRBJ2-5; D gene: .; V gene: TRBV5-1; CDR3 length: 16; CDR3 protein: ASSLASRGGTYQETQY
J gene: TRBJ1-4; D gene: .; V gene: TRBV5-6; CDR3 length: 15; CDR3 protein: ASSDMGADLGREKLF
J gene: TRBJ2-3; D gene: .; V gene: TRBV5-6; CDR3 length: 11; CDR3 protein: ASSLVSTDTQY
J gene: TRBJ1-1; D gene: .; V gene: TRBV2; CDR3 length: 11; CDR3 protein: ASSEAGGTEAF
J gene: TRBJ2-3; D gene: TRBD2; V gene: TRBV7-7; CDR3 length: 15; CDR3 protein: ASSDMPGLAGGDTQY
J gene: TRBJ1-1; D gene: .; V gene: TRBV6-6; CDR3 length: 12; CDR3 protein: ASTLGRGHTEAF
J gene: TRBJ2-7; D gene: TRBD1; V gene: TRBV4-3; CDR3 length: 11; CDR3 protein: ASSRTGDYEQY
J gene: TRBJ2-7; D gene: .; V gene: TRBV7-2; CDR3 length: 15; CDR3 protein: ASSLRLTAAVGDEQY
J gene: TRBJ1-2; D gene: .; V gene: TRBV6-1; CDR3 length: 11; CDR3 protein: ASSETANYGYT
J gene: TRBJ2-7; D gene: .; V gene: TRBV6-5; CDR3 length: 14; CDR3 protein: ASSYSIGQQQYEQY
J gene: TRBJ2-1; D gene: .; V gene: TRBV6-6; CDR3 length: 9; CDR3 protein: ASSGVYEQF
J gene: TRBJ1-2; D gene: TRBD1; V gene: TRBV7-9; CDR3 length: 14; CDR3 protein: ASSFRTGPTNYGYT
J gene: TRBJ2-1; D gene: .; V gene: TRBV2; CDR3 length: 10; CDR3 protein: ASSGGGDEQF
J gene: TRBJ2-7; D gene: .; V gene: TRBV30; CDR3 length: 12; CDR3 protein: AWSRLAQSYEQY
J gene: TRBJ1-1; D gene: .; V gene: TRBV9; CDR3 length: 11; CDR3 protein: ASSVGTRAEAF
J gene: TRBJ2-1; D gene: TRBD1; V gene: TRBV5-1; CDR3 length: 14; CDR3 protein: ASSLRPGQGYNEQF
J gene: TRBJ1-1; D gene: TRBD1; V gene: TRBV6-4; CDR3 length: 12; CDR3 protein: ASSPTGMNTEAF
J gene: TRBJ1-1; D gene: .; V gene: TRBV5-6; CDR3 length: 13; CDR3 protein: ASSLALQGNTEAF
J gene: TRBJ2-3; D gene: .; V gene: TRBV6-1; CDR3 length: 11; CDR3 protein: ASSATLRNTQY
J gene: TRBJ2-7; D gene: TRBD1; V gene: TRBV9; CDR3 length: 13; CDR3 protein: ASSGAQGAEYEQY
J gene: TRBJ1-1; D gene: .; V gene: TRBV7-8; CDR3 length: 11; CDR3 protein: ASSLILKPEAF
J gene: TRBJ1-2; D gene: .; V gene: TRBV4-3; CDR3 length: 11; CDR3 protein: ASRTIGAYGYT
J gene: TRBJ2-7; D gene: .; V gene: TRBV5-6; CDR3 length: 10; CDR3 protein: ASSLDGQRQY
J gene: TRBJ1-4; D gene: .; V gene: TRBV6-6; CDR3 length: 11; CDR3 protein: ATRNGLNEKLF
J gene: TRBJ2-7; D gene: .; V gene: TRBV5-6; CDR3 length: 9; CDR3 protein: ASSYSGEQY